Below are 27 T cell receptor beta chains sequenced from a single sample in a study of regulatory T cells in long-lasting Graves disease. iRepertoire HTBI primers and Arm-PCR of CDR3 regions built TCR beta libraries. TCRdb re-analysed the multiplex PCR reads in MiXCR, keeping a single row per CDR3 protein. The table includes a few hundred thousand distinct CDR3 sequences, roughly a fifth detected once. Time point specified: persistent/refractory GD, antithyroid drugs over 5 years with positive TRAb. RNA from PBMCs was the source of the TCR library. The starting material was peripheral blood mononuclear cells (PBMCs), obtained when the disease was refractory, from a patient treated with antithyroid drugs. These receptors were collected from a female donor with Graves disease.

The CDR3 spells CASSQRQFMNTEAFF. In DNA, the CDR3 is TGCGCCAGCAGCCAAAGACAGTTCATGAACACTGAAGCTTTCTTT. The J gene is TRBJ1-1, the V gene TRBV4-3, with a tentative D call TRBD1 (5 bases). Germline loops: CDR1 LGHNA, CDR2 YSLEER. The CDR3 sequence is 15 residues long. The V end was cut by 2 bases, the J end by 0 bases, with 10 bases between.

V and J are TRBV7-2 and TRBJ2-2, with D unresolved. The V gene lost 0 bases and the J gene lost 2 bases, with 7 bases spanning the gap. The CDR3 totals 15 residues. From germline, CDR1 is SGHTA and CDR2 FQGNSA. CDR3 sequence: CASSLAGTNTGELFF. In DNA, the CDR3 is TGTGCCAGCAGCTTAGCGGGAACCAACACCGGGGAGCTGTTTTTT.

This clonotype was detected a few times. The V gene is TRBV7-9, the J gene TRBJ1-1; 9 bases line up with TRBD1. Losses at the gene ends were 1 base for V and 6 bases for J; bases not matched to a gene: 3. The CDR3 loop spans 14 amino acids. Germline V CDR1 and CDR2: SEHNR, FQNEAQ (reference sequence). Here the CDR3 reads CASSLGGQGPEAFF. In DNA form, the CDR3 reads TGTGCCAGCAGCTTAGGGGGACAGGGCCCTGAAGCTTTCTTT.

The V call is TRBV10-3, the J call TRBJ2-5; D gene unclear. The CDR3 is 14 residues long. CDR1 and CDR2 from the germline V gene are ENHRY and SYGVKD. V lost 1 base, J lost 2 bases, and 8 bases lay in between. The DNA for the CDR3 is TGTGCCATCAGTGAGTTGTCAGGTCAAGAGACCCAGTACTTC. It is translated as CAISELSGQETQYF.

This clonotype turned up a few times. In DNA form, the CDR3 reads TGTGCCAGCAGCGTCAGAGATAGCGGGAGGATCGCGAACACCGGGGAGCTGTTTTTT. It yields the protein CASSVRDSGRIANTGELFF. The V call is TRBV9, the J call TRBJ2-2; TRBD2 matches at 10 bases. This CDR3 contains 19 residues. The V segment lost 2 bases and the J segment 0 bases; nucleotides outside the gene matches: 10. The V gene's germline CDR1 is SGDLS and CDR2 YYNGEE.

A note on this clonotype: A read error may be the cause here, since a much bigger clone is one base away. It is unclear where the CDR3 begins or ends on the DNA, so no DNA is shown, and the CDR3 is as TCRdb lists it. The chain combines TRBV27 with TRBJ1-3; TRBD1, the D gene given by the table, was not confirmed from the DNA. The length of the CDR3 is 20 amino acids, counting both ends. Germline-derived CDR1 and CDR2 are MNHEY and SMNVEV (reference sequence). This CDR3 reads CASRSAPRKHHIFCRNTIYF.

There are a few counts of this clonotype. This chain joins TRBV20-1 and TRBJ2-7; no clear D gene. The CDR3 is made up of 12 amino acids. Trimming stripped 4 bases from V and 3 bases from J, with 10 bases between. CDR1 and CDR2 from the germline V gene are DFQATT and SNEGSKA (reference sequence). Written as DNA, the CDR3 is TGCAGTGCTACACCAAATCTCTACGAGCAGTACTTC. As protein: CSATPNLYEQYF.

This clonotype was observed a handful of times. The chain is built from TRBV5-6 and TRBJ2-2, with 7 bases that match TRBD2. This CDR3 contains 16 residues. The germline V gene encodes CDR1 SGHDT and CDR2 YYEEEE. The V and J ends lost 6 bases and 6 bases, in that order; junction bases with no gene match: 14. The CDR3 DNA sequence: TGTGCCAGCAACGCCTCGGGGGGTTTGAATGCCGGGGAGCTGTTTTTT. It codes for CASNASGGLNAGELFF.

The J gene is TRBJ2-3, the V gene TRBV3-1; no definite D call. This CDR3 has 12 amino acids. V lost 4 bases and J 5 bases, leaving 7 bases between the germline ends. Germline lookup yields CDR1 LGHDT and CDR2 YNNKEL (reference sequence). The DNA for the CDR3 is TGTGCCAGCAGCCCATCCGGAGATACGCAGTATTTT. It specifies CASSPSGDTQYF.

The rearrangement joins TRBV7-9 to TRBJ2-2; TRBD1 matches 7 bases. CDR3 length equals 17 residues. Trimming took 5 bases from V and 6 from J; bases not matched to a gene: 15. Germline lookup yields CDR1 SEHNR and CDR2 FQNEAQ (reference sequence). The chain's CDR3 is CASSRTDRAPQAGELFF. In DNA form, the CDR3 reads TGTGCCAGCAGCCGCACTGACAGGGCCCCTCAGGCCGGGGAGCTGTTTTTT.

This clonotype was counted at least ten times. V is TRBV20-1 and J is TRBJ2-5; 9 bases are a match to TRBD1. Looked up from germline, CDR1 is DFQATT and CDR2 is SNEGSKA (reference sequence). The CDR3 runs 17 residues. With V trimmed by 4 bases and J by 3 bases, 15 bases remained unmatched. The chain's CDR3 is CSATKYGTGYEEETQYF. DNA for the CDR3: TGCAGTGCTACAAAGTACGGGACAGGGTATGAGGAAGAGACCCAGTACTTC.

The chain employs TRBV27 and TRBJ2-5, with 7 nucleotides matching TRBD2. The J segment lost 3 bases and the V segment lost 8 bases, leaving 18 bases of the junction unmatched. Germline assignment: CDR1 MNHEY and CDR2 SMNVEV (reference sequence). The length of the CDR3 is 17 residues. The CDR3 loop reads CASRPRRDSGQKETQYF. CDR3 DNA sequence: TGTGCCAGCCGACCCCGGCGAGATAGCGGGCAGAAAGAGACCCAGTACTTC.

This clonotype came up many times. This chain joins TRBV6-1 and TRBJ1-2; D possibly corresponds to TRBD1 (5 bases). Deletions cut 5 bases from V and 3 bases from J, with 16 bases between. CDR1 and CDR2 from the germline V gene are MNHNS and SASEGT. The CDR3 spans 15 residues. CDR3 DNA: TGTGCCAGCAGTACGGGGGACTTACTTTACTATGGCTACACCTTC. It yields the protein CASSTGDLLYYGYTF.

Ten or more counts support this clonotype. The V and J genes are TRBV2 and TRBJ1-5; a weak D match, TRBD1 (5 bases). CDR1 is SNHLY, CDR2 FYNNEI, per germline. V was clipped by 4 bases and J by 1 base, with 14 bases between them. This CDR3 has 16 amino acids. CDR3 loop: CASSGEGIMSNQPQHF. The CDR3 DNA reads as TGTGCCAGCAGTGGTGAGGGGATAATGAGCAATCAGCCCCAGCATTTT.

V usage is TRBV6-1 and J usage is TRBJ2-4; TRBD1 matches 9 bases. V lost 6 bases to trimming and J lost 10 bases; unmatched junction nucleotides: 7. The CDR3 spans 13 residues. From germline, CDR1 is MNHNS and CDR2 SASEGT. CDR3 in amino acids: CASRTGGERIQYF. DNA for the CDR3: TGTGCCAGCAGGACAGGGGGAGAGAGGATTCAGTACTTC.

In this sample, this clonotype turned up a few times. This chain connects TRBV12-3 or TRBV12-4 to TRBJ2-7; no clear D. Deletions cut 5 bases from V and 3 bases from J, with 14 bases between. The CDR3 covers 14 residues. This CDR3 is CASSPDVGFYEQYF. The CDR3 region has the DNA TGTGCCAGCAGTCCTGACGTCGGGTTCTACGAGCAGTACTTC.

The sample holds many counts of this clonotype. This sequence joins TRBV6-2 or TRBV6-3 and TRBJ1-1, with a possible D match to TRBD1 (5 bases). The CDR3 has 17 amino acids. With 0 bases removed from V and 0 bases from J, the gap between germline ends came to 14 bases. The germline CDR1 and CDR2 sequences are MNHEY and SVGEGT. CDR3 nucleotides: TGTGCCAGCAGTTACTCGGCAGGGTACCTTATGAACACTGAAGCTTTCTTT. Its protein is CASSYSAGYLMNTEAFF.

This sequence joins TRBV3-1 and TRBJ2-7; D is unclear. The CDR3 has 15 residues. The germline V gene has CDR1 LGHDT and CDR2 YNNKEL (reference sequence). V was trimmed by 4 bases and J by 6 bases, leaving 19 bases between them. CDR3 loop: CASSPTRNIGSEQYF. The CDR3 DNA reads TGTGCCAGCAGCCCAACCCGGAACATAGGAAGCGAGCAGTACTTC.

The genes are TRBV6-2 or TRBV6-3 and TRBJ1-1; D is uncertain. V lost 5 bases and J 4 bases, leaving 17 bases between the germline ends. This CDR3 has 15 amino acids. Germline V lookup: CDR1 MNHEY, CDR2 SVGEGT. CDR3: CASSLQAGHITEAFF. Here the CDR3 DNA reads TGTGCCAGCAGTCTCCAGGCAGGTCATATCACTGAAGCTTTCTTT.

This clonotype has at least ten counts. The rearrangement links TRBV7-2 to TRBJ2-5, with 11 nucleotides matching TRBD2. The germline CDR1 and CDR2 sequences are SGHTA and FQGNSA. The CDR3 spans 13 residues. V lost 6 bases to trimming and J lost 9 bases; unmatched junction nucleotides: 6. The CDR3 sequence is CASRASSGGSQYF. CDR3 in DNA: TGTGCCAGCAGGGCCTCTAGCGGGGGGTCCCAGTACTTC.

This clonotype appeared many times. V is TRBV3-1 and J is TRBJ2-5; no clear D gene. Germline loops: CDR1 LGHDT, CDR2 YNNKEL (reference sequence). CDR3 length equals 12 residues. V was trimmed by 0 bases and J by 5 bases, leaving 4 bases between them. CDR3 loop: CASSQDYETQYF. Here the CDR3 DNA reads TGTGCCAGCAGCCAAGATTATGAGACCCAGTACTTC.

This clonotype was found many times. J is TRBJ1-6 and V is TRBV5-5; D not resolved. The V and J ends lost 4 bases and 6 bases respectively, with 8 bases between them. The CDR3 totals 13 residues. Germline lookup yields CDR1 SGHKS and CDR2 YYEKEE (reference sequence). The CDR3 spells CASSGGGNSPLHF. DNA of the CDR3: TGTGCCAGCAGCGGCGGCGGTAATTCACCCCTCCACTTT.

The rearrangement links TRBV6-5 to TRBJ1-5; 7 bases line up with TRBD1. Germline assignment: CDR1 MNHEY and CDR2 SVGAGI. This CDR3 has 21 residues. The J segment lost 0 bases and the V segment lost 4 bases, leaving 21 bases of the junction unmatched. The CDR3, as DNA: TGTGCCAGCAGTTGGGCCAGGTTTTTGAGGGGACAGAGCTCTAGCAATCAGCCCCAGCATTTT. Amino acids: CASSWARFLRGQSSSNQPQHF.

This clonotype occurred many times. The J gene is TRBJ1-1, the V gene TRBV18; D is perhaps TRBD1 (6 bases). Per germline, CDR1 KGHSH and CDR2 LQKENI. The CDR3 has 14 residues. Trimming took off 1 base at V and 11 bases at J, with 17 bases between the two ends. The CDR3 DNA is TGTGCCAGCTCACCACTCTACGGGGGCGCCGGGGCTTTCTTT. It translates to CASSPLYGGAGAFF.

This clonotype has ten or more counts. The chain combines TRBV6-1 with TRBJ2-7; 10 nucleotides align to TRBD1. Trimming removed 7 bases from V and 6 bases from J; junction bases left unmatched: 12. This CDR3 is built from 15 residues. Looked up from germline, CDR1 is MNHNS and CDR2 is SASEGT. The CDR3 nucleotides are TGTGCCAGCACCAGCCAAGGGACAGGGGAAATCGAGCAGTACTTC. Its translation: CASTSQGTGEIEQYF.

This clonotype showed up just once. The CDR3 nucleotides are TGCGCCAGCAGCCCTCCGAGGGACAGGGCGTCGGCCAAAAACATTCAGTACTTC. This gives the protein CASSPPRDRASAKNIQYF. The chain employs TRBV4-3 and TRBJ2-4, with 9 bases fitting TRBD1. After removal of 4 bases from V and 1 base from J, the junction contained 11 bases not matched to a gene. This CDR3 spans 18 amino acids. The V gene's germline CDR1 is LGHNA and CDR2 YSLEER.

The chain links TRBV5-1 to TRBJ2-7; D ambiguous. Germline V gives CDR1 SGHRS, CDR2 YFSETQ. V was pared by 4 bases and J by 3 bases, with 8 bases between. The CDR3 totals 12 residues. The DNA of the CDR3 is TGCGCCAGCAGCATGAGAAACTACGAGCAGTACTTC. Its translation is CASSMRNYEQYF.